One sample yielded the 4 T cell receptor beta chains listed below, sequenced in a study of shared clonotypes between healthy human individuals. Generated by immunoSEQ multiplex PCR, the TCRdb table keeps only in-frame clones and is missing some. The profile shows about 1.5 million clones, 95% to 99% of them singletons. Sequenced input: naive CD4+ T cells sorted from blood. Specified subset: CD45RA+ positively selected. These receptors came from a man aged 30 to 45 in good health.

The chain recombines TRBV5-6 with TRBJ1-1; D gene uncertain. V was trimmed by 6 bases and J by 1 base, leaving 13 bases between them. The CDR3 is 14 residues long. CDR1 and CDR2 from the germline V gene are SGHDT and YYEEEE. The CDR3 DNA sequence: TGTGCCAGCAACCCTCGTGGAGGGAACACTGAAGCTTTCTTT. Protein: CASNPRGGNTEAFF. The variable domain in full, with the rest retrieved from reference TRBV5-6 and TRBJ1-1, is DAGVTQSPTHLIKTRGQQVTLRCSPKSGHDTVSWYQQALGQGPQFIFQYYEEEERQRGNFPDRFSGHQFPNYSSELNVNALLLGDSALYLCASNPRGGNTEAFFGQGTRLTVV.

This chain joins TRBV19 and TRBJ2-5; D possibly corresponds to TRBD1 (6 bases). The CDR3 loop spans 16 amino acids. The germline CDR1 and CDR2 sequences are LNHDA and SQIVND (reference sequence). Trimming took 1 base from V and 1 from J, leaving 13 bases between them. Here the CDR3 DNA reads TGTGCCAGTAGTATAGTGGACAGTGGGGTCCAAGAGACCCAGTACTTC. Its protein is CASSIVDSGVQETQYF.

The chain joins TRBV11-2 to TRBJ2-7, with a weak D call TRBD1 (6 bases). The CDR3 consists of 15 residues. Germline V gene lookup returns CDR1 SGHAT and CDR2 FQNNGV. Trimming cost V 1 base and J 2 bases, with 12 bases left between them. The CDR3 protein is CASSLGWTDPYEQYF. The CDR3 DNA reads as TGTGCCAGCAGCTTAGGCTGGACAGATCCCTACGAGCAGTACTTC.

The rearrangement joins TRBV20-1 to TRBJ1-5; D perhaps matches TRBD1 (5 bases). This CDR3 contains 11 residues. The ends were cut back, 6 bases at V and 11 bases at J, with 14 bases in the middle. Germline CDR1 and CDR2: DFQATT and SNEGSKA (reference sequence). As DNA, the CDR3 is TGCAGTGCCCCCGGGCCCAGGGCCCAGCATTTT. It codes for CSAPGPRAQHF.